This record concerns one TCR beta chain sequence. Its antigen is unidentified. Sequencing used immunoSEQ multiplex PCR; TCRdb keeps in-frame clones, though not all of them. In the table there are 90,000 to 100,000 clones, roughly 83% of which are singletons. This specimen comes from a study of graft-versus-host responses after intestinal transplantation. Across the whole study: Transplantation in recipients was multivisceral, liver-intestinal, or isolated intestinal. Anti-thymocyte globulin induction preceded about 3 years of tacrolimus and steroid maintenance in all recipients. Study-wide results and limits: Marrow from the recipient contained GvH clones, some of which had appeared first in ileum or blood. Peak circulating GvH clone levels tracked with early post-transplant HvG declines.

V lost 6 bases, J lost 1 base, and 18 bases lay in between. Germline loops: CDR1 SQVTM, CDR2 ANQGSEA. This CDR3 has 15 residues. The sequence was obtained from a human patient who received an intestinal transplant, so some T cells may come from the graft donor. Sequencing was performed on PBMCs, taken 255 days after intestinal transplant. This chain links TRBV29-1 with TRBJ2-5; D may be TRBD1 or TRBD2 (6 bases each). The CDR3 DNA reads as TGCAGCGTGGGGGCCGACGGGGGAATCCAAGAGACCCAGTACTTC. Its translation: CSVGADGGIQETQYF. The full variable domain, its missing parts supplied by reference TRBV29-1 and TRBJ2-5, is SAVISQKPSRDICQRGTSLTIQCQVDSQVTMMFWYRQQPGQSLTLIATANQGSEATYESGFVIDKFPISRPNLTFSTLTVSNMSPEDSSIYLCSVGADGGIQETQYFGPGTRLLVL.